The 18 T cell receptor beta chains given below trace back to one sample, sequenced in a study of beta chain bispecific antibodies for T cell cancers. Study conclusions and caveats: In these mixed samples, most targeted TRBV reads derived from the leukemia cell line.

Either OKT3 anti-CD3 antibody or CD3/CD28 beads expanded T cells from blood mononuclear cells over roughly 3 days. These TCRs are of unknown antigen specificity. In TCRdb, the 5' RACE reads were re-called with MiXCR into one record per CDR3 protein. The sample holds 8,400 or so distinct CDR3 sequences, 2% to 2.5% seen once. The material was T cells from a healthy donor cultured with Jurkat leukemia cells, obtained from a culture containing an anti-CD19 bispecific antibody. The origin of the receptors is a human donor in good health. Some clones in this sample may be carry-over from other donors' samples.

Relative to its sample, this clonotype is medium-sized (0.01 to 0.1%). The chain is built from TRBV5-1 and TRBJ2-1; D remains unclear. There are 13 residues in the CDR3. CDR1 is SGHRS and CDR2 is YFSETQ in the germline V gene. V lost 2 bases, J lost 7 bases, and 10 bases lay in between. DNA of the CDR3: TGCGCCAGCAGCTTTGGGCAGTGGAATGAGCAGTTCTTC. Its translation is CASSFGQWNEQFF.

This clonotype was detected ten times or more. This chain uses TRBV5-1 with TRBJ1-1, with D uncertain. V shed 0 bases and J shed 5 bases, with 5 bases lying between them. Germline V gives CDR1 SGHRS, CDR2 YFSETQ. The CDR3 totals 12 residues. This chain's CDR3 is CASSLVETEAFF. The DNA of the CDR3 is TGCGCCAGCAGCTTGGTGGAGACTGAAGCTTTCTTT.

The sample holds many counts of this clonotype. The chain combines TRBV10-3 with TRBJ2-7, with D tentatively TRBD2 (6 bases). V dropped 5 bases and J dropped 2 bases, with 13 bases sitting between them. From germline, CDR1 is ENHRY and CDR2 SYGVKD. The CDR3 is made up of 14 amino acids. CDR3: CAISTAEGTYEQYF. CDR3 coding DNA: TGTGCCATCAGTACAGCGGAGGGTACCTACGAGCAGTACTTC.

This clonotype occurred many times. The chain uses TRBV6-1 and TRBJ1-3; maybe TRBD1 (5 bases). Germline V gene data show CDR1 as MNHNS and CDR2 as SASEGT. The CDR3 is made up of 14 amino acids. Between the trimmed V and J ends, which lost 3 bases and 1 base, there was a span of 7 bases. CDR3 sequence: CASSDGASGNTIYF. The CDR3 DNA reads as TGTGCCAGCAGTGATGGGGCTTCTGGAAACACCATATATTTT.

This clonotype was counted at least ten times. The rearrangement uses TRBV5-6 and TRBJ2-7, with no clear D. The CDR3 spans 13 residues. V lost 4 bases and J lost 5, with 13 bases in between. Germline lookup yields CDR1 SGHDT and CDR2 YYEEEE. Here the CDR3 reads CASSMESADEQYF. Written as DNA, the CDR3 is TGTGCCAGCAGCATGGAGAGCGCGGACGAGCAGTACTTC. The full variable domain, its missing parts supplied by reference TRBV5-6 and TRBJ2-7, is DAGVTQSPTHLIKTRGQQVTLRCSPKSGHDTVSWYQQALGQGPQFIFQYYEEEERQRGNFPDRFSGHQFPNYSSELNVNALLLGDSALYLCASSMESADEQYFGPGTRLTVT.

The table lists this clonotype with a few counts. The rearrangement uses TRBV20-1 and TRBJ2-1; TRBD2 agrees at 8 bases. Germline lookup yields CDR1 DFQATT and CDR2 SNEGSKA (reference sequence). This CDR3 is 15 amino acids long. Trimming removed 3 bases from V and 1 base from J; junction bases left unmatched: 5. This CDR3 is CSARSGRGSYNEQFF. CDR3 nucleotides: TGCAGTGCTAGGTCCGGGAGGGGTTCCTACAATGAGCAGTTCTTC.

This clonotype counts as medium-sized. The chain recombines TRBV7-6 with TRBJ2-5; 9 bases are a match to TRBD1. Per the germline V gene, CDR1 is SGHVS and CDR2 is FNYEAQ. V shed 5 bases, J shed 1 base, and the junction held 5 bases outside the gene matches. The CDR3 runs to 15 residues. CDR3 DNA sequence: TGTGCCAGCAGCCGGACAGGGGAATTCCAAGAGACCCAGTACTTC. Protein: CASSRTGEFQETQYF.

This clonotype was counted at least ten times. V usage is TRBV5-1 and J usage is TRBJ2-1; D is unresolved. Germline V CDR1 and CDR2: SGHRS, YFSETQ. V gave up 4 bases and J gave up 6 bases, with 11 bases separating them. CDR3 length: 13 residues. CDR3 loop: CASSLPPGNEQFF. Here the CDR3 DNA reads TGCGCCAGCAGCCTACCTCCTGGCAATGAGCAGTTCTTC.

Many counts were recorded for this clonotype. The V gene is TRBV5-1, the J gene TRBJ2-1; D is possibly TRBD1 or TRBD2 (5 bases each). Germline loops: CDR1 SGHRS, CDR2 YFSETQ. V lost 0 bases and J 0 bases, leaving 10 bases between the germline ends. This CDR3 contains 16 residues. CDR3 loop: CASSLGGVISYNEQFF. The CDR3 nucleotides are TGCGCCAGCAGCTTGGGAGGGGTGATCTCCTACAATGAGCAGTTCTTC.

In its sample, this clonotype was seen many times. The genes are TRBV5-1 and TRBJ1-1; the D is unclear. With 2 bases removed from V and 0 bases from J, the gap between germline ends came to 14 bases. Germline V CDR1 and CDR2: SGHRS, YFSETQ. This CDR3 contains 16 residues. The DNA of the CDR3 is TGCGCCAGCAGCTTCGCGCCGGAGGCCATGAACACTGAAGCTTTCTTT. It specifies CASSFAPEAMNTEAFF.

This clonotype appeared many times. This sequence joins TRBV20-1 and TRBJ2-5; no reliable D call. V dropped 3 bases and J dropped 1 base, with 12 bases sitting between them. The length of the CDR3 is 14 residues. CDR1 DFQATT and CDR2 SNEGSKA come from the germline V gene (reference sequence). This CDR3 is CSASRGGAQETQYF. In DNA form, the CDR3 reads TGCAGTGCTAGCCGCGGCGGCGCCCAAGAGACCCAGTACTTC.

This clonotype has ten or more counts. The chain has TRBV27 and TRBJ2-1; D may be TRBD1 (7 bases). This CDR3 has 17 amino acids. Germline values: CDR1 MNHEY, CDR2 SMNVEV (reference sequence). Trimming left V 8 bases short and J 4 bases short, with 24 bases between. CDR3 sequence reads: CASFSAGTGDVYNEQFF. For the CDR3, the DNA is TGTGCCAGCTTTTCAGCGGGTACAGGGGACGTTTACAATGAGCAGTTCTTC.

This clonotype showed up many times. The V gene is TRBV18, the J gene TRBJ1-1; TRBD1 matches at 10 bases. V was clipped by 2 bases and J by 3 bases; unmatched bases: 9. CDR3 length: 17 residues. Germline CDR1 reads KGHSH; CDR2 reads LQKENI. DNA for the CDR3: TGTGCCAGCTCACCATGGGGGGACAGGGGATGGTACACTGAAGCTTTCTTT. It yields the protein CASSPWGDRGWYTEAFF.

This clonotype has at least ten counts. The chain joins TRBV5-1 to TRBJ2-1; 9 nucleotides match TRBD2. The CDR3 totals 15 residues. CDR1 and CDR2 from the germline V gene are SGHRS and YFSETQ. Unmatched junction bases numbered 10, after V lost 4 bases and J lost 8 bases. The CDR3 bases are TGCGCCAGCAGCGAACAGGCGGGGGGGCCCTATGAGCAGTTCTTC. Its translation is CASSEQAGGPYEQFF.

In its sample, this clonotype was seen many times. The chain couples TRBV19 to TRBJ1-1; 7 positions agree with TRBD1. Trimming cost V 10 bases and J 2 bases; bases outside gene matches: 4. Germline CDR1 and CDR2: LNHDA and SQIVND (reference sequence). This CDR3 spans 12 amino acids. The CDR3 DNA reads TGTGCCACAGGACAGGCCAACACTGAAGCTTTCTTT. This sequence encodes CATGQANTEAFF.

This clonotype was seen at least ten times. The V gene is TRBV5-1, the J gene TRBJ2-7; D remains ambiguous. The CDR3 runs 12 residues. The germline V gene has CDR1 SGHRS and CDR2 YFSETQ. Trimming shortened V by 0 bases and J by 3 bases, and 4 bases separated the two germline ends. The CDR3 protein is CASSLGGYEQYF. In DNA form, the CDR3 reads TGCGCCAGCAGCTTGGGGGGCTACGAGCAGTACTTC.

This clonotype was counted many times. The chain links TRBV7-8 to TRBJ2-1; D not resolved. The CDR3 covers 12 residues. Deletions cut 5 bases from V and 8 bases from J, with 10 bases between. CDR1 and CDR2 (germline): SGHVS, FQNEAQ. CDR3: CASSPRGHEQFF. CDR3 nucleotides: TGTGCCAGCAGCCCTCGCGGCCATGAGCAGTTCTTC.

This clonotype was seen at least ten times. This rearrangement joins TRBV7-9 to TRBJ1-3, with D maybe TRBD1 (5 bases). CDR1 SEHNR and CDR2 FQNEAQ come from the germline V gene (reference sequence). There are 17 residues in the CDR3. The V end was cut by 3 bases, the J end by 0 bases, with 15 bases between. For the CDR3, the DNA is TGTGCCAGCAGCTTCGACCAGGGAGACGTCTCTGGAAACACCATATATTTT. This translates into CASSFDQGDVSGNTIYF.